These 9 T cell receptor beta chains were all obtained from the same sample, sequenced in a study of cytomegalovirus exposure and HLA in healthy donors. PCR involved 60 Vbeta and 13 Jbeta primers. Using immunoSEQ multiplex PCR, the repertoire was profiled, and TCRdb retains in-frame clones only, with some absent. The sample includes about 76,000 clones, less than 80% of them seen just once. The source material was PBMCs. These receptor sequences come from a man aged 30-40 years in good health and CMV-seronegative.

The chain uses TRBV28 and TRBJ2-5; 8 nucleotides agree with TRBD2. Unmatched junction bases numbered 11, after V lost 4 bases and J lost 4 bases. The CDR3 loop spans 16 amino acids. The germline gives CDR1 MDHEN, CDR2 SYDVKM. The CDR3 region has the DNA TGTGCCAGCAGTTCCCACCCAGCGGGGGATCTAGAGACCCAGTACTTC. The encoded protein is CASSSHPAGDLETQYF.

The genes are TRBV6-5 and TRBJ2-7, with 12 bases that match TRBD2. The germline V gene has CDR1 MNHEY and CDR2 SVGAGI. V lost 6 bases to trimming and J lost 0 bases; unmatched junction nucleotides: 3. CDR3 length equals 15 residues. The CDR3 region is CASSRTSGVSYEQYF. The DNA of the CDR3 is TGTGCCAGCAGCAGGACTAGCGGGGTCTCCTACGAGCAGTACTTC.

This rearrangement joins TRBV7-2 to TRBJ2-7, with 9 bases that match TRBD1. The CDR3 is 14 amino acids. Germline V gene sequence: CDR1 SGHTA, CDR2 FQGNSA. Trimming at V came to 3 bases and at J to 8 bases, leaving 8 bases not matched to a gene. The CDR3 here is CASSLGQGIPKQYF. The CDR3 DNA is TGTGCCAGCAGCTTGGGACAGGGAATTCCTAAGCAGTACTTC.

This chain joins TRBV11-3 and TRBJ1-1; D perhaps matches TRBD1 (6 bases). Germline assignment: CDR1 SGHNT and CDR2 YENEEA. The CDR3 is 13 residues long. V gave up 4 bases and J gave up 1 base, with 7 bases separating them. The CDR3 coding sequence is TGTGCCAGCAGCTGGACAGCGAACACTGAAGCTTTCTTT. It translates to CASSWTANTEAFF.

The chain joins TRBV7-8 to TRBJ2-7; TRBD2 matches at 11 bases. Trimming cost V 6 bases and J 7 bases; bases outside gene matches: 8. The CDR3 runs 14 residues. The germline CDR1 and CDR2 sequences are SGHVS and FQNEAQ. CDR3 region: CASSRTSGHQEQYF. The CDR3 DNA is TGTGCCAGCAGTCGGACTAGCGGGCATCAAGAGCAGTACTTC.

This clone was detected only a few times. This chain joins TRBV5-1 and TRBJ2-2; 10 nucleotides line up with TRBD1. Losses at the gene ends were 4 bases for V and 7 bases for J; bases not matched to a gene: 13. Per the germline V gene, CDR1 is SGHRS and CDR2 is YFSETQ. This CDR3 region has 17 residues. This CDR3 reads CASSTRRTGGLIGELFF. The CDR3 nucleotides are TGCGCCAGCAGCACCAGACGGACAGGGGGGCTTATCGGGGAGCTGTTTTTT.

This chain joins TRBV5-8 and TRBJ2-7, with 10 bases aligning to TRBD1. V shed 4 bases, J shed 2 bases, and the junction held 9 bases outside the gene matches. The germline V gene encodes CDR1 SGHTS and CDR2 YDEGEE. CDR3 length: 16 amino acids. This CDR3 reads CASSTVPGQGTYEQYF. The CDR3 coding sequence is TGTGCCAGCAGCACGGTCCCGGGACAGGGGACCTACGAGCAGTACTTC.

The chain employs TRBV6-1 and TRBJ1-4; the D gene is possibly TRBD1 (5 bases). V gave up 3 bases and J gave up 7 bases, with 15 bases separating them. CDR3 size: 15 residues. Germline-derived CDR1 and CDR2 are MNHNS and SASEGT. The CDR3 loop is CASSENDSLGEKLFF. The CDR3 nucleotides read TGTGCCAGCAGTGAGAACGACAGCTTAGGTGAAAAACTGTTTTTT.

This clone appeared a single time. This chain links TRBV6-5 with TRBJ1-2; 7 nucleotides match TRBD1. Trimming removed 6 bases from V and 4 bases from J; junction bases left unmatched: 5. The CDR3 has 13 residues. Per germline, CDR1 MNHEY and CDR2 SVGAGI. As DNA, the CDR3 is TGTGCCAGCAGGCGACAGGGCCGCTATGGCTACACCTTC. This codes for CASRRQGRYGYTF.